This TCR beta chain stems from a study of cytomegalovirus exposure and HLA in healthy donors. Study background: A previous analysis identified approximately 110 million unique TCR beta sequences derived from some 170 million T cells.

Points from the study as a whole: Because they were indistinguishable, some V segments, including TRBV6-2 and TRBV6-3, were excluded. For presence/absence analyses, sequencing depth was assumed to be roughly uniform across donors.

With regard to this clone: As yet, its antigen is unknown.

Primers: 60 Vbeta forward and 13 Jbeta reverse. Generated by immunoSEQ multiplex PCR, the TCRdb table keeps only in-frame clones and is missing some. Among roughly 61,000 clones listed, 80% were seen once. CDR1 and CDR2 from the germline V gene are SGHDT and YYEEEE. V was cut by 1 base and J by 3 bases, with 10 bases left in between. This CDR3 spans 14 amino acids. Sample: PBMCs. This chain joins TRBV5-6 and TRBJ2-5, with D unresolved. The TCR was taken from a male donor in good health and CMV-seronegative. CDR3 in DNA: TGTGCCAGCAGCTTGATTGGTGCAGAAGAGACCCAGTACTTC. This encodes CASSLIGAEETQYF.